Below are 30 T cell receptor beta chains sequenced from a single sample in a study of blood T cell repertoires in COVID-19. Profiling relied on immunoSEQ multiplex PCR, and the TCRdb table lists in-frame clones only, not all of them. The sample carries about 250,000 clones, approximately 89% recorded once. The sample comprised peripheral blood. The receptors were gathered from a woman in her 30s with COVID-19, enrolled during active disease.

This clone appeared a single time. This rearrangement joins TRBV15 to TRBJ2-1; TRBD2 matches 14 bases. Germline loops: CDR1 LNHNV, CDR2 YYDKDF (reference sequence). V lost 3 bases, J lost 15 bases, and 4 bases stayed unmatched. There are 13 residues in the CDR3. CDR3 sequence reads: CATSRGLAGDGFF. The CDR3 nucleotides read TGTGCCACCAGCAGGGGACTAGCGGGAGACGGGTTCTTC.

Only one count was recorded for this clone. V is TRBV30 and J is TRBJ2-1; D perhaps matches TRBD1 (6 bases). V was pared by 2 bases and J by 0 bases, with 11 bases between. This CDR3 comprises 15 residues. Germline CDR1 is GTSNPN and CDR2 is SVGIG (reference sequence). The CDR3 DNA reads as TGTGCCTGGAGTAGGCGGACAGACTCCTACAATGAGCAGTTCTTC. It specifies CAWSRRTDSYNEQFF.

The table lists this clone with many counts. The chain couples TRBV18 to TRBJ2-5, with D possibly being TRBD1 (5 bases). The CDR3 runs to 16 residues. The ends were cut back, 6 bases at V and 5 bases at J, with 22 bases in the middle. Germline values: CDR1 KGHSH, CDR2 LQKENI. As DNA, the CDR3 is TGTGCCAGCTCGCCAGACACAGGCGTTATAGGGGAGACCCAGTACTTC. Translated: CASSPDTGVIGETQYF.

As concerns this clone: This same CDR3 is encoded by further DNA sequences in the sample. J is TRBJ1-2 and V is TRBV19; 8 bases are a match to TRBD1. The ends lost 6 bases at V and 4 bases at J; junction bases unmatched: 10. Germline CDR1 and CDR2: LNHDA and SQIVND (reference sequence). The CDR3 consists of 15 residues. The CDR3: CASRNGQGSIYGYTF. Here the CDR3 DNA reads TGTGCCAGTAGAAATGGACAGGGATCGATCTATGGCTACACCTTC.

This chain joins TRBV11-2 and TRBJ2-3; tentatively, D is TRBD2 (6 bases). Trimming took off 1 base at V and 6 bases at J, with 11 bases between the two ends. Germline V lookup: CDR1 SGHAT, CDR2 FQNNGV. The CDR3 covers 14 residues. The CDR3 coding sequence is TGTGCCAGCAGCTTAGGCGGGATCATGGATACGCAGTATTTT. Protein sequence: CASSLGGIMDTQYF.

For the CDR3, the DNA is TGTGCCAGCTCACCACGGACAGGCTTCTATGGCTACACCTTC. It codes for CASSPRTGFYGYTF. The chain has TRBV18 and TRBJ1-2, with 7 nucleotides matching TRBD1. V was pared by 1 base and J by 4 bases, with 3 bases of the junction left unmatched. Germline V gives CDR1 KGHSH, CDR2 LQKENI. The CDR3 loop spans 14 amino acids.

Sample share makes this clone large. This chain links TRBV28 with TRBJ1-5, with 7 bases identical to TRBD1. Looked up from germline, CDR1 is MDHEN and CDR2 is SYDVKM. The CDR3 has 16 amino acids. The V segment lost 5 bases and the J segment 8 bases; nucleotides outside the gene matches: 15. CDR3 bases: TGTGCCAGCAGTAGTTACAGGGGCACGCCGTTGGAGCCCCAGCATTTT. This codes for CASSSYRGTPLEPQHF.

The CDR3 DNA is TGTGCCAGCAGTTGGGGGACAGGGCTCCAATCGCCCCAGCATTTT. Translated, it gives CASSWGTGLQSPQHF. V usage is TRBV28 and J usage is TRBJ1-5; TRBD1 agrees at 9 bases. CDR1 and CDR2 from the germline V gene are MDHEN and SYDVKM. The CDR3 contains 15 residues. V trimming: 4 bases; J trimming: 9 bases; junction bases outside the gene matches: 10.

CDR3 DNA: TGTGCCAGTACTACTAGCGCCCGTGCGACCGGGGAGCTGTTTTTT. The encoded protein is CASTTSARATGELFF. The V and J genes are TRBV19 and TRBJ2-2; 7 positions match TRBD2. CDR1 is LNHDA, CDR2 SQIVND, per germline (reference sequence). With V trimmed by 7 bases and J by 5 bases, 10 bases remained unmatched. CDR3 length equals 15 residues. Looking up the rest from reference TRBV19 and TRBJ2-2 gives the full variable domain: DGGITQSPKYLFRKEGQNVTLSCEQNLNHDAMYWYRQDPGQGLRLIYYSQIVNDFQKGDIAEGYSVSREKKESFPLTVTSAQKNPTAFYLCASTTSARATGELFFGEGSRLTVL.

The CDR3 DNA reads TGTGCCAGCAGCGTAGGACAGGGATGGAGCGGGGAGCTGTTTTTT. Translation: CASSVGQGWSGELFF. The J gene is TRBJ2-2, the V gene TRBV9; TRBD1 agrees at 7 bases. CDR3 length equals 15 residues. CDR1 SGDLS and CDR2 YYNGEE come from the germline V gene. V shed 0 bases and J 7 bases; nucleotides not matched to a gene: 6.

The chain combines TRBV29-1 with TRBJ2-7; 9 nucleotides align to TRBD1. This CDR3 is built from 13 residues. Germline loops: CDR1 SQVTM, CDR2 ANQGSEA. Losses at the gene ends were 5 bases for V and 3 bases for J; bases not matched to a gene: 5. The CDR3 here is CSVWGTGNYEQYF. The CDR3, as DNA: TGCAGCGTTTGGGGGACAGGGAACTACGAGCAGTACTTC.

This clone has more than one count but fewer than ten. J is TRBJ1-5 and V is TRBV5-1; TRBD1 matches 7 bases. Germline V gene sequence: CDR1 SGHRS, CDR2 YFSETQ. CDR3 size: 15 residues. J was trimmed by 1 base and V by 5 bases; bases with no gene match: 6. As DNA, the CDR3 is TGCGCCAGCAGACAAGCGACAGGGAGCAATCAGCCCCAGCATTTT. Its protein is CASRQATGSNQPQHF.

CDR3 nucleotides: TGTGCCACCAGTGCTTGGGAGGGGGGGCAGTTCTTC. Protein product: CATSAWEGGQFF. V usage is TRBV24-1 and J usage is TRBJ2-1, with D tentatively TRBD2 (7 bases). There are 12 residues in the CDR3. Trimming removed 5 bases at V and 12 bases at J, with 13 bases between. The V gene's germline CDR1 is KGHDR and CDR2 SFDVKD.

The rearrangement joins TRBV6-2 or TRBV6-3 to TRBJ2-5, with 10 bases matching TRBD2. The germline V gene encodes CDR1 MNHEY and CDR2 SVGEGT. Trimming at V came to 0 bases and at J to 5 bases, leaving 9 bases not matched to a gene. The CDR3 contains 17 residues. CDR3 residues: CASSYSLTSGEVETQYF. As DNA, the CDR3 is TGTGCCAGCAGTTACTCGCTCACTAGCGGGGAGGTGGAGACCCAGTACTTC.

The V call is TRBV5-6, the J call TRBJ1-6, with D perhaps matching TRBD1 (5 bases). The CDR3 is 16 residues long. Trimming removed 4 bases from V and 4 bases from J, with 15 bases in between. The germline CDR1 and CDR2 sequences are SGHDT and YYEEEE. CDR3: CASSLRSGRYNSPLHF. CDR3 in DNA: TGTGCCAGCAGCCTACGTTCAGGGCGGTATAATTCACCCCTCCACTTT.

The rearrangement links TRBV25-1 to TRBJ1-4, with TRBD1 as a possible D gene (6 bases). CDR1 is MGHDK and CDR2 is SYGVNS in the germline V gene. The V gene lost 4 bases and the J gene lost 8 bases, with 11 bases spanning the gap. The CDR3 runs 13 residues. The CDR3 DNA reads as TGTGCCAGCAGTGTTACAGGGAGAGAAAAACTGTTTTTT. This codes for CASSVTGREKLFF.

This chain connects TRBV3-1 (or the pseudogene TRBV3-2) to TRBJ2-1, with D uncertain. The CDR3 covers 13 residues. Germline V lookup: CDR1 LGHDT, CDR2 YNNKEL (reference sequence). Trimming cost V 1 base and J 5 bases, with 6 bases left between them. This CDR3 reads CASSQGANNEQFF. In nucleotides, the CDR3 is TGTGCCAGCAGCCAAGGCGCTAACAATGAGCAGTTCTTC.

This clone appeared a single time. This chain joins TRBV5-4 and TRBJ2-1; 7 nucleotides match TRBD2. The germline gives CDR1 SGHNT, CDR2 YYREEE (reference sequence). The CDR3 length is 14 residues. The ends lost 6 bases at V and 5 bases at J; junction bases unmatched: 8. In DNA form, the CDR3 reads TGTGCCAGCACCCGCGAACTAGCGCACAATGAGCAGTTCTTC. Translated, it gives CASTRELAHNEQFF.

This clone was picked up one time. The rearrangement links TRBV2 to TRBJ2-1; 12 bases are shared with TRBD1. Per the germline V gene, CDR1 is SNHLY and CDR2 is FYNNEI. CDR3 length equals 17 residues. V gave up 4 bases and J gave up 11 bases; unmatched junction bases: 15. The CDR3 DNA follows: TGTGCCAGCAGTGGTGTTGATGAGGGACAGGGGGCGCATAAGCAGTTCTTC. This sequence encodes CASSGVDEGQGAHKQFF.

V is TRBV7-8 and J is TRBJ1-4, with D perhaps TRBD1 (5 bases). There are 14 residues in the CDR3. CDR1 and CDR2 (germline): SGHVS, FQNEAQ. Trimming stripped 4 bases from V and 4 bases from J, with 10 bases between. The CDR3 bases are TGTGCCAGCAGCTCCGACAGACTTAATGAAAAACTGTTTTTT. Encoded protein: CASSSDRLNEKLFF. The full variable domain, completed using reference TRBV7-8 and TRBJ1-4, is GAGVSQSPRYKVAKRGQDVALRCDPISGHVSLFWYQQALGQGPEFLTYFQNEAQLDKSGLPSDRFFAERPEGSVSTLKIQRTQQEDSAVYLCASSSDRLNEKLFFGSGTQLSVL.

The rearrangement joins TRBV3-1 (or the pseudogene TRBV3-2) to TRBJ1-3; a weak D match, TRBD1 (5 bases). The V and J ends lost 1 base and 3 bases respectively, with 10 bases between them. The V gene's germline CDR1 is LGHDT and CDR2 YNNKEL (reference sequence). This CDR3 has 15 amino acids. The CDR3 protein is CASSQVGQGGNTIYF. The CDR3 nucleotides are TGTGCCAGCAGCCAAGTAGGTCAGGGTGGAAACACCATATATTTT.

The chain employs TRBV29-1 and TRBJ2-1; 10 nucleotides match TRBD2. After removal of 4 bases from V and 6 bases from J, the junction contained 27 bases not matched to a gene. The CDR3 length is 21 residues. Germline-derived CDR1 and CDR2 are SQVTM and ANQGSEA. The CDR3 nucleotides read TGCAGCGTTGGGACAGGGCGCCTCCCTCGGATAGCGGGGGGCCCCGGCAATGAGCAGTTCTTC. Protein: CSVGTGRLPRIAGGPGNEQFF.

The chain recombines TRBV4-3 with TRBJ2-5, with 10 positions matching TRBD1. The CDR3 is 16 amino acids. The germline V gene encodes CDR1 LGHNA and CDR2 YSLEER. The V and J ends lost 4 bases and 2 bases, in that order; junction bases with no gene match: 7. The CDR3: CASSPRQGARQETQYF. The DNA of the CDR3 is TGCGCCAGCAGCCCTCGACAGGGGGCGCGGCAAGAGACCCAGTACTTC.

The chain combines TRBV3-1 (or the pseudogene TRBV3-2) with TRBJ2-1, with TRBD2 matching 8 bases. The germline V gene encodes CDR1 LGHDT and CDR2 YNNKEL (reference sequence). The CDR3 sequence is 13 residues long. After removal of 3 bases from V and 15 bases from J, the junction contained 10 bases not matched to a gene. The CDR3 spells CASSQSPGLGWFF. CDR3 coding DNA: TGTGCCAGCAGCCAGAGTCCGGGACTAGGTTGGTTCTTC.

This sequence joins TRBV29-1 and TRBJ2-2, with D perhaps matching TRBD1 (6 bases). The V and J ends lost 0 bases and 1 base respectively, with 12 bases between them. The CDR3 is made up of 16 amino acids. Germline V gene data show CDR1 as SQVTM and CDR2 as ANQGSEA. CDR3 residues: CSVEDREQGNTGELFF. The CDR3, as DNA: TGCAGCGTTGAAGATCGCGAACAGGGGAACACCGGGGAGCTGTTTTTT.

The rearrangement links TRBV30 to TRBJ2-1; 10 bases fit TRBD2. This CDR3 contains 15 residues. Germline CDR1 is GTSNPN and CDR2 is SVGIG (reference sequence). V was pared by 0 bases and J by 6 bases, with 5 bases of the junction left unmatched. The CDR3 DNA is TGTGCCTGGAGTGTGGGGCTAGCGGGAGTCAATGAGCAGTTCTTC. This translates into CAWSVGLAGVNEQFF. Variable domain in full (rest from reference TRBV30 and TRBJ2-1): SQTIHQWPATLVQPVGSPLSLECTVEGTSNPNLYWYRQAAGRGLQLLFYSVGIGQISSEVPQNLSASRPQDRQFILSSKKLLLSDSGFYLCAWSVGLAGVNEQFFGPGTRLTVL.

The J gene is TRBJ1-1, the V gene TRBV6-5, with no clear D. This CDR3 has 12 residues. Trimming removed 7 bases from V and 10 bases from J, with 16 bases in between. CDR1 is MNHEY, CDR2 SVGAGI, per germline. Written as DNA, the CDR3 is TGTGCCAGCATTCCGGGGATGCATGGAGCTTTCTTT. Translation gives CASIPGMHGAFF.

The chain is built from TRBV7-9 and TRBJ2-7; perhaps TRBD1 as D (6 bases). The CDR3 extends over 16 amino acids. Germline V gene data show CDR1 as SEHNR and CDR2 as FQNEAQ (reference sequence). Trimming shortened V by 5 bases and J by 2 bases, and 19 bases separated the two germline ends. In nucleotides, the CDR3 is TGTGCCAGCAGCACAACAGGGTCCCTAAGAACCTACGAGCAGTACTTC. It is translated as CASSTTGSLRTYEQYF.

The CDR3 nucleotides read TGCGCCAGCAGCCAAGTCCCTCAGGTGGAGGGGCAGCCCCAGCATTTT. Encoded protein: CASSQVPQVEGQPQHF. The chain is built from TRBV4-1 and TRBJ1-5, with D possibly being TRBD1 (5 bases). Germline V gene data show CDR1 as MGHRA and CDR2 as YSYEKL. The CDR3 consists of 16 residues. The V end was cut by 1 base, the J end by 7 bases, with 17 bases between.

This chain joins TRBV6-6 and TRBJ1-5, with D perhaps TRBD1 (6 bases). Trimming took 7 bases from V and 6 from J, leaving 16 bases between them. The CDR3 totals 14 residues. Germline V gene lookup returns CDR1 MNHNY and CDR2 SVGAGI (reference sequence). Here the CDR3 DNA reads TGTGCCAGCACCGAACAGGGTTTTGGTCAGCCCCAGCATTTT. Translated: CASTEQGFGQPQHF.